This is a list of T cell receptor beta chains from one sample in a study of T-cell memory formation after mild COVID-19. MiXCR, applied by TCRdb to the 5' RACE reads, yields one record per CDR3 protein. This table holds roughly 13,000 distinct CDR3 sequences, roughly 19% found once. The sample consisted of PBMCs or a T cell subset sorted from them (not recorded which). These receptors all come from an adult woman who had mild COVID-19 (a few samples of this study predate the infection). Cell type and time point are not known. Each CDR3 is given with its conserved first and last residue. The order of the fields is J gene, V gene, D gene, clone size, CDR3 DNA, CDR3 protein. A D gene is named only where the DNA matches it firmly. Where a row states a size, it is once, few, many or the class of an expanded clone; other rows omit it.

j_call: TRBJ2-2; v_call: TRBV25-1; d_call: .; clone_size: .; cdr3_nt: TGTGCCAGCAGTGAATACCCTGAAGGCGGGGAGCTGTTTTTT; cdr3_aa: CASSEYPEGGELFF
j_call: TRBJ2-1; v_call: TRBV7-8; d_call: .; clone_size: many; cdr3_nt: TGTGCCAGCAGCCTCGGCCAGGTTCAGTTCTTC; cdr3_aa: CASSLGQVQFF
j_call: TRBJ1-1; v_call: TRBV5-1; d_call: TRBD1; clone_size: few; cdr3_nt: TGCGCCAGCAGCCTAGGACAGGGAGGAACTGAAGCTTTCTTT; cdr3_aa: CASSLGQGGTEAFF
j_call: TRBJ2-7; v_call: TRBV4-2; d_call: TRBD2; clone_size: many; cdr3_nt: TGTGCCAGCAGCACTAGCGGGAGTATCTACGAGCAGTACTTC; cdr3_aa: CASSTSGSIYEQYF
j_call: TRBJ1-1; v_call: TRBV10-3; d_call: .; clone_size: many; cdr3_nt: TGTGCCATCAGTGAGTCACGGAGGTTCACTGAAGCTTTCTTT; cdr3_aa: CAISESRRFTEAFF
j_call: TRBJ1-6; v_call: TRBV5-1; d_call: .; clone_size: many; cdr3_nt: TGCGCCAGCAGCTTGGAGGCTCTCTCAGCCTTTAATTCACCCCTCCACTTT; cdr3_aa: CASSLEALSAFNSPLHF
j_call: TRBJ1-4; v_call: TRBV19; d_call: .; clone_size: many; cdr3_nt: TGTGCCAGTATCGGGTGGTCGCGTGAAAAACTGTTTTTT; cdr3_aa: CASIGWSREKLFF
j_call: TRBJ1-1; v_call: TRBV27; d_call: .; clone_size: .; cdr3_nt: TGTGCCAGCAGTTTTCAGGGGACAAACACTGAAGCTTTCTTT; cdr3_aa: CASSFQGTNTEAFF
j_call: TRBJ2-3; v_call: TRBV23-1; d_call: TRBD2; clone_size: many; cdr3_nt: TGCGCCAGCAGTCAGACTAGCGGGAATTTTCTCGATACGCAGTATTTT; cdr3_aa: CASSQTSGNFLDTQYF
j_call: TRBJ2-1; v_call: TRBV6-5; d_call: TRBD2; clone_size: many; cdr3_nt: TGTGCCAGCAGTTACTCCCTAGCGGGGGTTTACAATGAGCAGTTCTTC; cdr3_aa: CASSYSLAGVYNEQFF
j_call: TRBJ2-3; v_call: TRBV6-5; d_call: .; clone_size: .; cdr3_nt: TGTGCCAGCAGGGATCTGGTTGCGGATACGCAGTATTTT; cdr3_aa: CASRDLVADTQYF
j_call: TRBJ2-1; v_call: TRBV19; d_call: .; clone_size: many; cdr3_nt: TGTGCCAGTAGTACCCCGGGTAGCCGGTCCTACAATGAGCAGTTCTTC; cdr3_aa: CASSTPGSRSYNEQFF
j_call: TRBJ2-1; v_call: TRBV6-2/TRBV6-3; d_call: TRBD1; clone_size: many; cdr3_nt: TGTGCCAGCAGTTACTCGAAGGGCAGGGGGTGGGATTACAATGAGCAGTTCTTC; cdr3_aa: CASSYSKGRGWDYNEQFF
j_call: TRBJ2-7; v_call: TRBV13; d_call: TRBD2; clone_size: many; cdr3_nt: TGTGCCAGCAGCTTAGGGCTAGCGGCCCCCTACGAGCAGTACTTC; cdr3_aa: CASSLGLAAPYEQYF
j_call: TRBJ1-1; v_call: TRBV5-1; d_call: .; clone_size: .; cdr3_nt: TGCGCCAGCAGCACGGGCCGGGGGAACACTGAAGCTTTCTTT; cdr3_aa: CASSTGRGNTEAFF
j_call: TRBJ2-6; v_call: TRBV15; d_call: .; clone_size: many; cdr3_nt: TGTGCCACCAGCAGAGAAAGGCCCCACATGGTCGGTTTGGCCTCTGGGGCCAACGTCCTGACTTTC; cdr3_aa: CATSRERPHMVGLASGANVLTF
j_call: TRBJ1-1; v_call: TRBV7-3; d_call: .; clone_size: many; cdr3_nt: TGTGCCAGCAGCTACGAGGGAGGGCCTGAAGCTTTCTTT; cdr3_aa: CASSYEGGPEAFF
j_call: TRBJ2-1; v_call: TRBV7-3; d_call: .; clone_size: many; cdr3_nt: TGTGCCAGCAGCTTAATCGGCGGGGCTTCCTACAATGAGCAGTTCTTC; cdr3_aa: CASSLIGGASYNEQFF
j_call: TRBJ1-5; v_call: TRBV28; d_call: TRBD1; clone_size: many; cdr3_nt: TGTGCCAGCAGCCACAGGGGGCAACAGCCCCAGCATTTT; cdr3_aa: CASSHRGQQPQHF
j_call: TRBJ2-1; v_call: TRBV7-9; d_call: TRBD2; clone_size: many; cdr3_nt: TGTGCCAGCAGCTTAGTACTAGCGACTTACAATGAGCAGTTCTTC; cdr3_aa: CASSLVLATYNEQFF
j_call: TRBJ1-2; v_call: TRBV7-2; d_call: .; clone_size: many; cdr3_nt: TGTGCCAGCAGCTTCGATTGGCAGGGTTTATATCCTAACTATGGCTACACCTTC; cdr3_aa: CASSFDWQGLYPNYGYTF
j_call: TRBJ1-2; v_call: TRBV6-5; d_call: .; clone_size: .; cdr3_nt: TGTGCCAGCAGTTACTCGGGACCGGTCTGGCAGGATGGGAATCAAGACTATGGCTACACCTTC; cdr3_aa: CASSYSGPVWQDGNQDYGYTF
j_call: TRBJ2-7; v_call: TRBV7-3; d_call: .; clone_size: many; cdr3_nt: TGTGCCAGCAGCTTAAGGGAAGGCGAGCAGTACTTC; cdr3_aa: CASSLREGEQYF
j_call: TRBJ2-7; v_call: TRBV4-1; d_call: .; clone_size: many; cdr3_nt: TGCGCCAGCAGCCAAGATATGGTGGCAGCCTACGAGTGGCAGTACTTC; cdr3_aa: CASSQDMVAAYEWQYF
j_call: TRBJ2-3; v_call: TRBV5-1; d_call: TRBD2; clone_size: many; cdr3_nt: TGCGCCAGCAGCTTGGGGCCTAGCGGGAAGGCAGATACGCAGTATTTT; cdr3_aa: CASSLGPSGKADTQYF
j_call: TRBJ1-1; v_call: TRBV10-3; d_call: .; clone_size: .; cdr3_nt: TGTGCCATCAGTGAACAATGGGGGGAGGTAGGCACTGAAGCTTTCTTT; cdr3_aa: CAISEQWGEVGTEAFF
j_call: TRBJ2-7; v_call: TRBV29-1; d_call: .; clone_size: many; cdr3_nt: TGCAGCGTTCAAGGGCACTACTACGAGCAGTACTTC; cdr3_aa: CSVQGHYYEQYF
j_call: TRBJ2-7; v_call: TRBV20-1; d_call: TRBD2; clone_size: .; cdr3_nt: TGCAGTCTGGCGAGGCTAGCGGGGTACGAGCAGTACTTC; cdr3_aa: CSLARLAGYEQYF
j_call: TRBJ1-3; v_call: TRBV13; d_call: .; clone_size: many; cdr3_nt: TGTGCCAGCAGCTCACAGGGCTCTGGAAACACCATATATTTT; cdr3_aa: CASSSQGSGNTIYF
j_call: TRBJ2-7; v_call: TRBV5-1; d_call: TRBD2; clone_size: many; cdr3_nt: TGCGCCAGCAGCTTGGAGCCGGGAGGCTCCTACGAGCAGTACTTC; cdr3_aa: CASSLEPGGSYEQYF
j_call: TRBJ1-2; v_call: TRBV27; d_call: .; clone_size: many; cdr3_nt: TGTGCCAGCAGCCTCTTTCGTGGGGCAGATGGCTATGGCTACACCTTC; cdr3_aa: CASSLFRGADGYGYTF
j_call: TRBJ1-1; v_call: TRBV5-1; d_call: TRBD1; clone_size: many; cdr3_nt: TGCGCCAGCAGCCCCGGGACAGGAAGGAACACTGAAGCTTTCTTT; cdr3_aa: CASSPGTGRNTEAFF
j_call: TRBJ1-1; v_call: TRBV5-1; d_call: .; clone_size: many; cdr3_nt: TGCGCCAGCAGCTTACAGGGTTACACTGAAGCTTTCTTT; cdr3_aa: CASSLQGYTEAFF
j_call: TRBJ2-3; v_call: TRBV7-3; d_call: .; clone_size: many; cdr3_nt: TGTGCCAGCGGGTCTGGCACAGATACGCAGTATTTT; cdr3_aa: CASGSGTDTQYF
j_call: TRBJ2-4; v_call: TRBV5-4; d_call: .; clone_size: .; cdr3_nt: TGTGCCAGCAGCTATGGGGGTCCCGTCAAAAACATTCAGTACTTC; cdr3_aa: CASSYGGPVKNIQYF
j_call: TRBJ1-1; v_call: TRBV5-1; d_call: .; clone_size: many; cdr3_nt: TGCGCCAGCAGCTTGGGTCCGGGAATGAACACTGAAGCTTTCTTT; cdr3_aa: CASSLGPGMNTEAFF
j_call: TRBJ2-3; v_call: TRBV2; d_call: TRBD2; clone_size: .; cdr3_nt: TGTGCCAGCGGTAGCGGGGAGACCACAGATACGCAGTATTTT; cdr3_aa: CASGSGETTDTQYF
j_call: TRBJ2-7; v_call: TRBV20-1; d_call: .; clone_size: many; cdr3_nt: TGCAGTGCGTACGGGAGCGAGCAGTACTTC; cdr3_aa: CSAYGSEQYF
j_call: TRBJ2-2; v_call: TRBV6-2/TRBV6-3; d_call: .; clone_size: once; cdr3_nt: TGTGCCAGCAGTTGGCCTGGGGGTCTTACCGGGGGCACCGGGGAGCTGTTTTTT; cdr3_aa: CASSWPGGLTGGTGELFF
j_call: TRBJ2-5; v_call: TRBV3-1; d_call: .; clone_size: many; cdr3_nt: TGTGCCAGCAGCCAAGACTGGGGGACCTGGGCTAGAGCGTACCAAGAGACCCAGTACTTC; cdr3_aa: CASSQDWGTWARAYQETQYF
j_call: TRBJ2-7; v_call: TRBV27; d_call: TRBD2; clone_size: medium-sized; cdr3_nt: TGTGCCAGCACCCCAATAGCGGGAGGGCCGGGCGAGCAGTACTTC; cdr3_aa: CASTPIAGGPGEQYF
j_call: TRBJ1-2; v_call: TRBV13; d_call: .; clone_size: .; cdr3_nt: TGTGCCAGCAGCTTTGGGCGGGTTGAGGCTCTTAACTATGGCTACACCTTC; cdr3_aa: CASSFGRVEALNYGYTF
j_call: TRBJ2-5; v_call: TRBV9; d_call: .; clone_size: .; cdr3_nt: TGTGCCAGCAGCGTAGGCGCACTTATACAAGAGACCCAGTACTTC; cdr3_aa: CASSVGALIQETQYF
j_call: TRBJ2-7; v_call: TRBV28; d_call: .; clone_size: many; cdr3_nt: TGTGCCAGCAGCCTCCCAGGCGAGCAGTACTTC; cdr3_aa: CASSLPGEQYF
j_call: TRBJ2-7; v_call: TRBV24-1; d_call: TRBD2; clone_size: .; cdr3_nt: TGTGCCACCAGTGATTCCTTTAGCGGGAGGGCCGGCGAGCAGTACTTC; cdr3_aa: CATSDSFSGRAGEQYF
j_call: TRBJ2-3; v_call: TRBV5-1; d_call: .; clone_size: .; cdr3_nt: TGCGCCAGCAGCTTGATGGGGGGCCGGGGAGATACGCAGTATTTT; cdr3_aa: CASSLMGGRGDTQYF
j_call: TRBJ1-1; v_call: TRBV3-1; d_call: .; clone_size: many; cdr3_nt: TGTGCCAGCAGCCCCATACATACAGGGAACACTGAAGCTTTCTTT; cdr3_aa: CASSPIHTGNTEAFF
j_call: TRBJ1-1; v_call: TRBV7-9; d_call: TRBD1; clone_size: many; cdr3_nt: TGTGCCAGCAGCTTACGACTGCAGGGGGCCGACACTGAAGCTTTCTTT; cdr3_aa: CASSLRLQGADTEAFF
j_call: TRBJ2-1; v_call: TRBV20-1; d_call: .; clone_size: many; cdr3_nt: TGCAGTGCTCCTCGACAATATCCCTACAATGAGCAGTTCTTC; cdr3_aa: CSAPRQYPYNEQFF
j_call: TRBJ1-1; v_call: TRBV18; d_call: .; clone_size: many; cdr3_nt: TGTGCCAGCTCATTGGAACAGGGCGTTGAAGCTTTCTTT; cdr3_aa: CASSLEQGVEAFF
j_call: TRBJ2-1; v_call: TRBV7-2; d_call: .; clone_size: .; cdr3_nt: TGTGCCAGCAGCTTATACGGGGGAAGTGATGAGCAGTTCTTC; cdr3_aa: CASSLYGGSDEQFF
j_call: TRBJ2-7; v_call: TRBV5-6; d_call: .; clone_size: once; cdr3_nt: TGTGCCAGCAGCTTACGAACAGGGATGGGGGAGCAGTACTTC; cdr3_aa: CASSLRTGMGEQYF
j_call: TRBJ2-3; v_call: TRBV7-2; d_call: .; clone_size: once; cdr3_nt: TGTGCCAGCAGCTTAGTATGGGGGCTGAGGGATACGCAGTATTTT; cdr3_aa: CASSLVWGLRDTQYF
j_call: TRBJ1-1; v_call: TRBV7-9; d_call: .; clone_size: .; cdr3_nt: TGTGCCAGCAGGGGGGGTCGGGACACTGAAGCTTTCTTT; cdr3_aa: CASRGGRDTEAFF
j_call: TRBJ2-5; v_call: TRBV5-1; d_call: TRBD1; clone_size: many; cdr3_nt: TGCGCCAGCAGCCTGTACCTACAGGGGGACCAAGAGACCCAGTACTTC; cdr3_aa: CASSLYLQGDQETQYF
j_call: TRBJ2-1; v_call: TRBV7-2; d_call: TRBD2; clone_size: many; cdr3_nt: TGTGCCAGCAGCTTAATTGGGACTAGCGCAAGGGATGAGCAGTTCTTC; cdr3_aa: CASSLIGTSARDEQFF
j_call: TRBJ2-5; v_call: TRBV2; d_call: .; clone_size: .; cdr3_nt: TGTGCCAGCAGGGACAGAGGAGAGACCCAGTACTTC; cdr3_aa: CASRDRGETQYF
j_call: TRBJ2-7; v_call: TRBV27; d_call: TRBD2; clone_size: many; cdr3_nt: TGTGCCAGCAGTTTATACGGTCTAGCGGGAGGGGCTACCTACGAGCAGTACTTC; cdr3_aa: CASSLYGLAGGATYEQYF
j_call: TRBJ2-1; v_call: TRBV2; d_call: TRBD2; clone_size: .; cdr3_nt: TGTGCCAGCAGTGCCGGGACTAGCGTCAATGAGCAGTTCTTC; cdr3_aa: CASSAGTSVNEQFF